The rows below give T cell receptor beta chains drawn from one sample of a study of T cell responses to AZD1222 COVID-19 vaccine. Sequenced by immunoSEQ multiplex PCR; TCRdb stores in-frame clones only, minus some. The table lists some 150,000 clones. Sequenced material: peripheral blood. These receptors were obtained from an adult in good health. Both conserved end residues are part of each CDR3. D genes are given only for firm matches.

d_gene,v_gene,j_gene,CDR3nt,CDR3aa
NA,TRBV4-1,TRBJ1-3,TGCGCCAGCAGCGCAAACACAGGGTTGGGTTACACCATATATTTT,CASSANTGLGYTIYF
TRBD1,TRBV20-1,TRBJ1-1,TGCAGTGCTAAGGGGGACAGGGAAGCTTTCTTT,CSAKGDREAFF
NA,TRBV6-8,TRBJ1-4,TGTGCCAGCAGAAACATCCCCAGGGCCGCAACTAATGAAAAACTGTTTTTT,CASRNIPRAATNEKLFF
NA,TRBV11-2,TRBJ2-7,TGTGCCAGCAGCTTAGGCAACCCCTGGGAGTACGAGCAGTACTTC,CASSLGNPWEYEQYF
NA,TRBV7-9,TRBJ1-1,TGTGCCAGCAGCTCGGACGGTTATGTGGCTTTCTTT,CASSSDGYVAFF
NA,TRBV15,TRBJ1-2,TGTGCCACCAGCAGAGAGGACAGATCCAACTATGGCTACACCTTC,CATSREDRSNYGYTF
NA,TRBV28,TRBJ1-5,TGTGCCAGCAGTTTGAGACAGTTGAGCAATCAGCCCCAGCATTTT,CASSLRQLSNQPQHF
TRBD1,TRBV7-3,TRBJ2-1,TGTGCCAGCAGCTTTTGGGACAGAGGCGATGAGCAGTTCTTC,CASSFWDRGDEQFF
TRBD1,TRBV6-7,TRBJ1-3,TGTGCCAGCAGAAGGTCCGGGACAGGGACTGGAAACACCATATATTTT,CASRRSGTGTGNTIYF
NA,TRBV7-8,TRBJ1-3,TGTGCCAGCAGCTTAGCCGTACAGGGTCGCTCTGGAAACACCATATATTTT,CASSLAVQGRSGNTIYF
TRBD2,TRBV18,TRBJ2-2,TGTGCCAGCTCACCACTCCTTGCGGGGGGCAACACCGGGGAGCTGTTTTTT,CASSPLLAGGNTGELFF
NA,TRBV5-4,TRBJ1-2,TGTGCCAGCAGCTTGGCCAGGGAAAGGGTTGGCTACACCTTC,CASSLARERVGYTF
NA,TRBV18,TRBJ1-5,TGTGCCAGCTCACCATGGCAGCCCCAGCATTTT,CASSPWQPQHF
TRBD1,TRBV7-8,TRBJ1-6,TGTGCCAGCAGCTTAGTACAGGGGGTAAGAAATTCACCCCTCCACTTT,CASSLVQGVRNSPLHF
NA,TRBV18,TRBJ2-2,TGTGCCAGCTCACCGGGACACCCCACCGGGGAGCTGTTTTTT,CASSPGHPTGELFF
NA,TRBV24-1,TRBJ2-3,TGTGCCACCTCCCAGGGGCTGGGCACAGATACGCAGTATTTT,CATSQGLGTDTQYF
NA,TRBV6-5,TRBJ1-3,TGTGCCAGCAGTTACTCGAATTCAGGAAGGGGAAACACCATATATTTT,CASSYSNSGRGNTIYF
NA,TRBV5-4,TRBJ2-1,TGTGCCAGCAGCTCCGGACTCGTCGTAGGCAACAATGAGCAGTTCTTC,CASSSGLVVGNNEQFF